This T cell receptor (beta chain) was sequenced during a study of PD-1 blockade in mismatch repair-deficient tumors. The TCR-sequenced patients were a few responders to pembrolizumab. Findings and limits, study-wide: Rapid post-treatment expansion, then contraction, generally preceding radiologic response, marked tumor-resident clones.

As regards this clone: Its antigen is not identified.

This CDR3 has 15 amino acids. The V and J ends lost 4 bases and 5 bases, in that order; junction bases with no gene match: 8. CDR1 and CDR2 (germline): SEHNR, FQNEAQ (reference sequence). Data came from immunoSEQ multiplex PCR; TCRdb stores just in-frame clones and leaves some out. The table lists about 130,000 clones, roughly 90% of them singletons, with around 11% in the top ten. The chain carries TRBV7-9 and TRBJ2-5; 9 positions match TRBD1. This sequence originates from an adult with mismatch repair-deficient cancer. The input for sequencing was peripheral blood, taken roughly 70 weeks after starting pembrolizumab. The CDR3 coding sequence is TGTGCCAGCAGCTCCATTACAGGGGGCTGGGAGACCCAGTACTTC. This translates into CASSSITGGWETQYF.